The clone carrying this TCR beta chain was detected once. Its antigen is still unknown. Looked up from germline, CDR1 is SGHTA and CDR2 is FQGNSA. V lost 2 bases, J lost 2 bases, and 5 bases stayed unmatched. CDR3 size: 16 residues. Data came from immunoSEQ multiplex PCR; TCRdb stores just in-frame clones and leaves some out. The top ten hold about an eighth of the sample, which has approximately 89,000 clones, 70% to 90% seen once. This sample was taken from a study of T cell responses to AZD1222 COVID-19 vaccine. Background on the study: The study pooled second doses at about 4 or about 12 weeks. Findings and caveats of the study: Among AZD1222 vaccinees, only 5 to 7 were seropositive at baseline. Spike was spanned by vaccine-associated CD4 TCRs, with dominance at 160-218 and 743-854.

The clonotype comes from an adult in good health. The chain links TRBV7-2 to TRBJ2-5; 10 bases fit TRBD2. The sample was peripheral blood, taken on day 0 of AZD1222 vaccination. This CDR3 reads CASSLSPSGGQETQYF. CDR3 DNA sequence: TGTGCCAGCAGCTTATCCCCTAGCGGGGGACAAGAGACCCAGTACTTC.